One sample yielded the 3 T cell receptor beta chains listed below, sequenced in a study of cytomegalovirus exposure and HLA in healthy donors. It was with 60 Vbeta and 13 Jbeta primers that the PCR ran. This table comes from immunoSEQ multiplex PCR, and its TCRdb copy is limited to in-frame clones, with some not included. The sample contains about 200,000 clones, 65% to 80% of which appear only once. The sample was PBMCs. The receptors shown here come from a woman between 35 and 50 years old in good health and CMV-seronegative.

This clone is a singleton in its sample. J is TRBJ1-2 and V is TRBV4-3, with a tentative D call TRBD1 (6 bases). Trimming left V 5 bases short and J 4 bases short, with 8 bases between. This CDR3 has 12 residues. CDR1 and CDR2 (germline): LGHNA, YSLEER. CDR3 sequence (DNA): TGCGCCAGCAGCAAGGACAGCTATGGCTACACCTTC. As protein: CASSKDSYGYTF.

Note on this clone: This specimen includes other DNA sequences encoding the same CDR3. Here the CDR3 reads CASSLGGLAGVETQYF. The CDR3 DNA reads as TGTGCCAGCAGCTTAGGGGGACTAGCGGGAGTGGAGACCCAGTACTTC. The chain joins TRBV7-2 to TRBJ2-5; 14 nucleotides agree with TRBD2. Germline V gene sequence: CDR1 SGHTA, CDR2 FQGNSA. CDR3 length: 16 residues. V lost 1 base, J lost 5 bases, and 3 bases stayed unmatched.

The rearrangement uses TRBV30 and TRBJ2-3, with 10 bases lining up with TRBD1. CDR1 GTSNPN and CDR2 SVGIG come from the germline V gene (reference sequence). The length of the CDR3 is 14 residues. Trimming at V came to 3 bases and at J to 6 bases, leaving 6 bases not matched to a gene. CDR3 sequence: CAWRRQGAGDTQYF. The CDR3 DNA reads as TGTGCCTGGAGGAGACAGGGGGCAGGCGATACGCAGTATTTT.